The rows below give T cell receptor beta chains drawn from one sample of a study of Ad26.COV2.S vaccination and SARS-CoV-2 variants. Sequencing was performed with immunoSEQ multiplex PCR; in TCRdb, only in-frame clones are kept and a portion is missing. The sample includes 300,000 to 500,000 clones, approximately 91% of them seen just once. The source was peripheral blood, collected in a trial of Ad26.COV2.S vaccine versus placebo. These receptors came from a person between 18 and 60 years old who received the Ad26.COV2.S COVID-19 vaccine or a placebo. Both conserved end residues are part of each CDR3. A D gene is named only where the DNA matches it firmly. Clone size is not always given. Where it is, it says once, few, many or a class for expanded clones.

V: TRBV6-6; size: .; J: TRBJ2-1; D: .; DNA: TGTGCCAGCAGTTACGGTAGCCCCAATGAGCAGTTCTTC; CDR3: CASSYGSPNEQFF
V: TRBV7-9; size: .; J: TRBJ2-5; D: .; DNA: TGTGCCAGCAGCTTTAGCCTCCTGATTGAGACCCAGTACTTC; CDR3: CASSFSLLIETQYF
V: TRBV2; size: .; J: TRBJ1-4; D: TRBD1; DNA: TGTGCCAGCAGTGACAAGGACAGGGGAGGCGAAAAACTGTTTTTT; CDR3: CASSDKDRGGEKLFF
V: TRBV7-9; size: .; J: TRBJ1-1; D: TRBD1; DNA: TGTGCCAGCAGCCTGTTCGACAGGGAGACTGAAGCTTTCTTT; CDR3: CASSLFDRETEAFF
V: TRBV3-1/TRBV3-2; size: .; J: TRBJ1-3; D: TRBD1; DNA: TGTGCCAGCAGCCAAGAACCCAGGGGGTCCTCTGGAAACACCATATATTTT; CDR3: CASSQEPRGSSGNTIYF
V: TRBV5-4; size: .; J: TRBJ2-3; D: .; DNA: TGTGCCAGCAGCTTGGATAAGAGGACTAGCACAGATACGCAGTATTTT; CDR3: CASSLDKRTSTDTQYF
V: TRBV20-1; size: .; J: TRBJ1-1; D: .; DNA: TGCAGTGCTAGTTTCGGGAGGGCTGAAGCTTTCTTT; CDR3: CSASFGRAEAFF
V: TRBV7-9; size: .; J: TRBJ1-5; D: TRBD1; DNA: TGTGCCAGCAGCTTGGACAGGGGAGGCAATCAGCCCCAGCATTTT; CDR3: CASSLDRGGNQPQHF
V: TRBV28; size: few; J: TRBJ2-7; D: .; DNA: TGTGCCAGCAGTTTTTTGGGACGATACGAGCAGTACTTC; CDR3: CASSFLGRYEQYF
V: TRBV7-2; size: .; J: TRBJ2-7; D: TRBD2; DNA: TGTGCCAGCCATGGGGGGGGAACCTACGAGCAGTACTTC; CDR3: CASHGGGTYEQYF
V: TRBV5-1; size: once; J: TRBJ1-2; D: .; DNA: TGCGCCAGCAGCCCGGATGGGGTAGGCTACACCTTC; CDR3: CASSPDGVGYTF
V: TRBV10-2; size: once; J: TRBJ2-1; D: .; DNA: TGCGCCAGCAGGGCCACTAGGAGACGGAATGAGCAGTTCTTC; CDR3: CASRATRRRNEQFF
V: TRBV2; size: .; J: TRBJ1-5; D: .; DNA: TGTGCCAGCAGTGAACGACAATCCAATCAGCCCCAGCATTTT; CDR3: CASSERQSNQPQHF
V: TRBV4-3; size: .; J: TRBJ2-7; D: .; DNA: TGCGCCAGCAGCCAAGCCGACAGGACCTCCTACGAGCAGTACTTC; CDR3: CASSQADRTSYEQYF
V: TRBV6-5; size: .; J: TRBJ1-1; D: .; DNA: TGTGCCAGCAGTTACTCGAGCGGGACACCACTTGAAGCTTTCTTT; CDR3: CASSYSSGTPLEAFF
V: TRBV5-4; size: .; J: TRBJ2-7; D: TRBD1; DNA: TGTGCCAGCAGCCAGGGACAGGGAGTCTACGAGCAGTACTTC; CDR3: CASSQGQGVYEQYF
V: TRBV3-1/TRBV3-2; size: .; J: TRBJ1-3; D: .; DNA: TGTGCCAGCAGCCAAGACTACGGCTCCGAAAACACCATATATTTT; CDR3: CASSQDYGSENTIYF
V: TRBV30; size: .; J: TRBJ2-7; D: .; DNA: TGTGCCTGGAGTGTAAAAGGCCTCTACGAGCAGTACTTC; CDR3: CAWSVKGLYEQYF
V: TRBV7-8; size: .; J: TRBJ2-5; D: TRBD2; DNA: TGTGCCAGCAGCTTAGGGGGACTAGGAGTGGTTGTTGAGACCCAGTACTTC; CDR3: CASSLGGLGVVVETQYF
V: TRBV6-1; size: .; J: TRBJ1-3; D: .; DNA: TGTGCCAGCAGTGAAAAGGGAGTTGGAAACACCATATATTTT; CDR3: CASSEKGVGNTIYF
V: TRBV7-2; size: .; J: TRBJ1-6; D: TRBD1; DNA: TGTGCCAGCAGCCAACAGGGGATGAGCAATTCACCCCTCCACTTT; CDR3: CASSQQGMSNSPLHF
V: TRBV6-5; size: once; J: TRBJ2-5; D: TRBD1; DNA: TGTGCCAGCAGGGGACAGGGACAAGAGACCCAGTACTTC; CDR3: CASRGQGQETQYF
V: TRBV10-3; size: .; J: TRBJ2-5; D: TRBD2; DNA: TGTGCCATCAGTGAATTCGGACTAGCGGGGGGGCAAAGAGAGACCCAGTACTTC; CDR3: CAISEFGLAGGQRETQYF
V: TRBV7-8; size: .; J: TRBJ1-2; D: .; DNA: TGTGCCAGCAGCTTAGGGGTGTCGACAGCCAGTTATGACTATGGCTACACCTTC; CDR3: CASSLGVSTASYDYGYTF
V: TRBV18; size: .; J: TRBJ1-1; D: .; DNA: TGTGCCAGCTCACCCCAAGACACTGAAGCTTTCTTT; CDR3: CASSPQDTEAFF
V: TRBV25-1; size: .; J: TRBJ1-2; D: .; DNA: TGTGCCAGCAGTGAATTTGGTGGCGATTATGGCTACACCTTC; CDR3: CASSEFGGDYGYTF
V: TRBV4-1; size: .; J: TRBJ1-4; D: TRBD1; DNA: TGCGCCAGCAGCCGAGTACAGGGGACGAGTGCAACTAATGAAAAACTGTTTTTT; CDR3: CASSRVQGTSATNEKLFF
V: TRBV5-4; size: .; J: TRBJ1-1; D: TRBD1; DNA: TGTGCCAGCAGCTATTGGACAGGGAGGCCTGAAGCTTTCTTT; CDR3: CASSYWTGRPEAFF
V: TRBV2; size: .; J: TRBJ1-1; D: .; DNA: TGTGCCAGCACCTCCACAGGGTTGCCGAACACTGAAGCTTTCTTT; CDR3: CASTSTGLPNTEAFF
V: TRBV7-8; size: .; J: TRBJ2-5; D: .; DNA: TGTGCCGCAGGGAAGGGGGACCAAGAGACCCAGTACTTC; CDR3: CAAGKGDQETQYF
V: TRBV30; size: .; J: TRBJ2-7; D: TRBD1; DNA: TGTGCCTGGAGTGTTCTTGGACAGGGGACCTACGAGCAGTACTTC; CDR3: CAWSVLGQGTYEQYF
V: TRBV6-5; size: .; J: TRBJ1-4; D: .; DNA: TGTGCCAGCAGTTACTCGGGGGGGGAAAAACTGTTTTTT; CDR3: CASSYSGGEKLFF
V: TRBV11-2; size: few; J: TRBJ2-7; D: .; DNA: TGTGCCAGCAGCCTAGTGGGACGGTTCTACGAGCAGTACTTC; CDR3: CASSLVGRFYEQYF
V: TRBV2; size: few; J: TRBJ1-2; D: TRBD1; DNA: TGTGCCAGCAGTACACAGGGGAACTATGGCTACACCTTC; CDR3: CASSTQGNYGYTF
V: TRBV14; size: .; J: TRBJ1-4; D: .; DNA: TGTGCCAGCTCCAGACAAGAGGAAAAACTGTTTTTT; CDR3: CASSRQEEKLFF
V: TRBV5-1; size: .; J: TRBJ2-6; D: .; DNA: TGCGCCAGCAGCGAGGGTATTGGGGCCAACGTCCTGACTTTC; CDR3: CASSEGIGANVLTF
V: TRBV7-9; size: few; J: TRBJ1-5; D: .; DNA: TGTGCCAGCAGCTCAGCGGCAGGCAATCAGCCCCAGCATTTT; CDR3: CASSSAAGNQPQHF
V: TRBV3-1/TRBV3-2; size: .; J: TRBJ1-6; D: .; DNA: TGTGCCAGCAGCCAAGCCCAGGTTTATAATTCACCCCTCCACTTT; CDR3: CASSQAQVYNSPLHF
V: TRBV2; size: .; J: TRBJ2-1; D: TRBD2; DNA: TGTGCCAGCAGTGAACGGGCGGGGGGGATCCATGAGCAGTTCTTC; CDR3: CASSERAGGIHEQFF
V: TRBV4-3; size: .; J: TRBJ1-1; D: TRBD1; DNA: TGCGCCAGCAGCCACCGGACAGGGGGAGCTTTCTTT; CDR3: CASSHRTGGAFF
V: TRBV7-2; size: once; J: TRBJ1-5; D: .; DNA: TGTGCCAGCAGCTTAGTCAGGCTTAGCAATCAGCCCCAGCATTTT; CDR3: CASSLVRLSNQPQHF
V: TRBV7-9; size: .; J: TRBJ1-6; D: TRBD1; DNA: TGTGCCAGCAGCCCAGACAGGGTCAACTCACCCCTCCACTTT; CDR3: CASSPDRVNSPLHF
V: TRBV24-1; size: .; J: TRBJ2-2; D: TRBD2; DNA: TGTGCCACCAAGGGCGGGGGAGAATTAAGGGCCGGGGAGCTGTTTTTT; CDR3: CATKGGGELRAGELFF
V: TRBV10-2; size: .; J: TRBJ2-2; D: .; DNA: TGCGCCAGCAGTGGCAGCAGGGCGAACACCGGGGAGCTGTTTTTT; CDR3: CASSGSRANTGELFF
V: TRBV7-2; size: .; J: TRBJ2-5; D: TRBD2; DNA: TGTGCCAGCAGCTTGCAAAGCGGGGCCTACCAAGAGACCCAGTACTTC; CDR3: CASSLQSGAYQETQYF
V: TRBV9; size: .; J: TRBJ1-6; D: .; DNA: TGTGCCAGCAGGGTCGACCCGAATTCACCCCTCCACTTT; CDR3: CASRVDPNSPLHF
V: TRBV27; size: .; J: TRBJ2-1; D: TRBD2; DNA: TGTGCCAGCAGAGCGGGGCCGGCTTTAAATGAGCAGTTCTTC; CDR3: CASRAGPALNEQFF
V: TRBV5-1; size: .; J: TRBJ1-5; D: .; DNA: TGCGCCAGCAGCTTGGACGGGACACTCAATCAGCCCCAGCATTTT; CDR3: CASSLDGTLNQPQHF
V: TRBV6-1; size: .; J: TRBJ2-2; D: .; DNA: TGTGCCAGCAGTGAACAGGGTTGGGACGGGGAGCTGTTTTTT; CDR3: CASSEQGWDGELFF
V: TRBV7-2; size: .; J: TRBJ2-7; D: TRBD2; DNA: TGTGCCAGCAGCTTCGGACTAGCGGGCGCCCTCGGGCAGTACTTC; CDR3: CASSFGLAGALGQYF
V: TRBV5-1; size: .; J: TRBJ2-7; D: TRBD1; DNA: TGCGCCAGCAGCCTAATACTCACAGGGGGCGAACCCTACGAGCAGTACTTC; CDR3: CASSLILTGGEPYEQYF
V: TRBV5-4; size: .; J: TRBJ2-7; D: TRBD2; DNA: TGTGCCAGCAGCTCCCGGGGGGGGTCCTACGAGCAGTACTTC; CDR3: CASSSRGGSYEQYF
V: TRBV27; size: .; J: TRBJ1-4; D: .; DNA: TGTGCCAGCAGTTTCCTAGGTGGTGAAAAACTGTTTTTT; CDR3: CASSFLGGEKLFF
V: TRBV14; size: .; J: TRBJ1-2; D: .; DNA: TGTGCCAGCAGCCGGACGTTCCTCTATGGCTACACCTTC; CDR3: CASSRTFLYGYTF
V: TRBV12-3/TRBV12-4; size: .; J: TRBJ2-5; D: TRBD2; DNA: TGTGCCAGCACCGTTTCGGGAGGAGAGACCCAGTACTTC; CDR3: CASTVSGGETQYF
V: TRBV2; size: .; J: TRBJ1-2; D: TRBD1; DNA: TGTGCCAGCAACGACGACAGGGGGCAAGGTGGCTACACCTTC; CDR3: CASNDDRGQGGYTF
V: TRBV9; size: .; J: TRBJ1-2; D: .; DNA: TGTGCCAGCAGCGTAGACAGATATGGCTACACCTTC; CDR3: CASSVDRYGYTF
V: TRBV5-1; size: .; J: TRBJ1-4; D: .; DNA: TGCGCCAGCAGTGGAGGGGGTCGGAATGAAAAACTGTTTTTT; CDR3: CASSGGGRNEKLFF
V: TRBV19; size: .; J: TRBJ1-4; D: .; DNA: TGTGCCAGTAGCACCACCGGTTGGGGGGGAAAACTGTTTTTT; CDR3: CASSTTGWGGKLFF
V: TRBV10-3; size: .; J: TRBJ1-1; D: TRBD1; DNA: TGTGCCTCAAAGGTCACGGCAGGGGGCACTGAAGCTTTCTTT; CDR3: CASKVTAGGTEAFF